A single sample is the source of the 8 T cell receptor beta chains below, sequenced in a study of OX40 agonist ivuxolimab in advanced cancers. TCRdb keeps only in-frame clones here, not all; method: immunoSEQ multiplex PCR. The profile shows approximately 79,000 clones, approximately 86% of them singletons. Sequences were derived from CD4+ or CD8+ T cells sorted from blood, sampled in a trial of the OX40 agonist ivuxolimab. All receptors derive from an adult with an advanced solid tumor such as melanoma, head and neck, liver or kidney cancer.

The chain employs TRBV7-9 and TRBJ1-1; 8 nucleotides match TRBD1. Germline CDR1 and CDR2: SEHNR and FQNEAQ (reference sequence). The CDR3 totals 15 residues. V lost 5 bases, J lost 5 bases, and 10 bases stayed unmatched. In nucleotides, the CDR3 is TGTGCCAGCAGCCAATCCAACAGGGGGGAAACTGAAGCTTTCTTT. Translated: CASSQSNRGETEAFF.

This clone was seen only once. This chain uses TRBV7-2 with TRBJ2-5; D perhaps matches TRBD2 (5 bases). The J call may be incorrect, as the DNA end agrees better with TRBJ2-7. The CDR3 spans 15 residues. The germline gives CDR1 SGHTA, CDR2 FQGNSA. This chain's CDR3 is CASSPPGRAFYEQYF. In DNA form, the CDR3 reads TGTGCCAGCAGCCCGCCCGGGCGGGCTTTCTACGAGCAGTACTTC.

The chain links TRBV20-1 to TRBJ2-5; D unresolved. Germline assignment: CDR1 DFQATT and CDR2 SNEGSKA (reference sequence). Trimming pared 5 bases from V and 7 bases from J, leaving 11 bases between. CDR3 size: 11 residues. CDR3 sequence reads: CSAGPHGTQYF. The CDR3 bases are TGCAGTGCTGGACCCCACGGGACCCAGTACTTC.

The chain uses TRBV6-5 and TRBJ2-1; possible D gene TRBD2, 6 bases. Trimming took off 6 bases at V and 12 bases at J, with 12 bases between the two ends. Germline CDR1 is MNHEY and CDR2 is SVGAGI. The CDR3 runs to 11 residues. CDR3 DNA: TGTGCCAGCAGCTCCGGGACTTTGCAGTTCTTC. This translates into CASSSGTLQFF.

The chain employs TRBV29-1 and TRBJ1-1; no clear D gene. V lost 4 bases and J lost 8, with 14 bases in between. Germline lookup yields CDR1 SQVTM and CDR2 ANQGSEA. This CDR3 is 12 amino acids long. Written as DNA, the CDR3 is TGCAGCGTTGGAGCTTTAGCCCGAGAAGCTTTCTTT. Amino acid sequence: CSVGALAREAFF.

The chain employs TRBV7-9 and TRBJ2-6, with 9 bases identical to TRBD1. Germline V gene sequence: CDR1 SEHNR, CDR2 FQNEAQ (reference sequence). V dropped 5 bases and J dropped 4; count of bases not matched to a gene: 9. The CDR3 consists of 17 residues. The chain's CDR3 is CASSPGQGGVGANVLTF. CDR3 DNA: TGTGCCAGCAGCCCGGGACAGGGCGGGGTAGGGGCCAACGTCCTGACTTTC. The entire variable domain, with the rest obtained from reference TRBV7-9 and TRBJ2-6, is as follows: DTGVSQNPRHKITKRGQNVTFRCDPISEHNRLYWYRQTLGQGPEFLTYFQNEAQLEKSRLLSDRFSAERPKGSFSTLEIQRTEQGDSAMYLCASSPGQGGVGANVLTFGAGSRLTVL.

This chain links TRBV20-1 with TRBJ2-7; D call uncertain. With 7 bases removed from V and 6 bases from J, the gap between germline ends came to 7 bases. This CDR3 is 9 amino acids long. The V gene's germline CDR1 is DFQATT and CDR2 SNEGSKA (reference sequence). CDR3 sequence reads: CSVGPEQYF. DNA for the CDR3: TGCAGTGTCGGGCCCGAGCAGTACTTC.

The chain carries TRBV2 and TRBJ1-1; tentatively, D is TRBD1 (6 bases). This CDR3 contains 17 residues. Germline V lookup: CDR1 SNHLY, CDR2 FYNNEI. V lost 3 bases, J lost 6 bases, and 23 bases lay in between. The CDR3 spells CASSDRYREKGKAEAFF. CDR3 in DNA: TGTGCCAGCAGTGATCGATACAGGGAAAAGGGTAAGGCTGAAGCTTTCTTT.